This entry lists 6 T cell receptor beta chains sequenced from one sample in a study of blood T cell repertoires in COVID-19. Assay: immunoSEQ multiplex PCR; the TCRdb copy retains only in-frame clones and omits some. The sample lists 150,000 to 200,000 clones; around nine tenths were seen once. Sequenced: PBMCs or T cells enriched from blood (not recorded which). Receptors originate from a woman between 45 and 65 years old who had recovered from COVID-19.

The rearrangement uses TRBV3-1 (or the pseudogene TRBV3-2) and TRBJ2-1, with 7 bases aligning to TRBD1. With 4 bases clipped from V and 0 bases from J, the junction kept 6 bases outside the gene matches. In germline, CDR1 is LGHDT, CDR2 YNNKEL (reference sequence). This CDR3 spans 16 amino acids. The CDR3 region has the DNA TGTGCCAGCAGCCTCCTGACAGGGACCTCCTACAATGAGCAGTTCTTC. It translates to CASSLLTGTSYNEQFF.

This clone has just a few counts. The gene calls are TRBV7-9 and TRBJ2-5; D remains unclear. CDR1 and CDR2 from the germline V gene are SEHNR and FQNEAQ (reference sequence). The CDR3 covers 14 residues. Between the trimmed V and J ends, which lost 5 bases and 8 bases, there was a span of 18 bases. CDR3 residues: CASSRPSFLETQYF. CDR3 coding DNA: TGTGCCAGCAGCCGCCCGTCGTTTTTAGAAACCCAGTACTTC.

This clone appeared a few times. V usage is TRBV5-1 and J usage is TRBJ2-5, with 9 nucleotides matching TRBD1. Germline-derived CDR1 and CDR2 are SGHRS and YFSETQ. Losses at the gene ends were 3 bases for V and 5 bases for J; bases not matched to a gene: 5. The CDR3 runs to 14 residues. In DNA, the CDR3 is TGCGCCAGCAGCTGGACAGGGGTGGGCGAGACCCAGTACTTC. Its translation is CASSWTGVGETQYF.

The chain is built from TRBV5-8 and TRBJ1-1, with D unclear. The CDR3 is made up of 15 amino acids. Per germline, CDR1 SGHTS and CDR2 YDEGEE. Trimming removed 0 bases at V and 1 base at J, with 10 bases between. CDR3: CASSLVLGENTEAFF. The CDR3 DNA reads TGTGCCAGCAGCTTGGTCCTGGGAGAGAACACTGAAGCTTTCTTT.

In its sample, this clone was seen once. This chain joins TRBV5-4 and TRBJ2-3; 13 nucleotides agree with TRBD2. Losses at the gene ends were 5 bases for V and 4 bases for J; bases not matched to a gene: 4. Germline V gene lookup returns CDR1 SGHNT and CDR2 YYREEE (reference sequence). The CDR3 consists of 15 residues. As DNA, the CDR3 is TGTGCCAGCAGAACTAGCGGGGGGGCGTCAGATACGCAGTATTTT. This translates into CASRTSGGASDTQYF.

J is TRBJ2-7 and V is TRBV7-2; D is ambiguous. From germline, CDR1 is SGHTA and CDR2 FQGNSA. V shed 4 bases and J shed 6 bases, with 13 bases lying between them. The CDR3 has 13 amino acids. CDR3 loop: CASSSLTRSEQYF. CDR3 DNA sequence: TGTGCCAGCAGCTCCCTCACGCGGTCCGAGCAGTACTTC.